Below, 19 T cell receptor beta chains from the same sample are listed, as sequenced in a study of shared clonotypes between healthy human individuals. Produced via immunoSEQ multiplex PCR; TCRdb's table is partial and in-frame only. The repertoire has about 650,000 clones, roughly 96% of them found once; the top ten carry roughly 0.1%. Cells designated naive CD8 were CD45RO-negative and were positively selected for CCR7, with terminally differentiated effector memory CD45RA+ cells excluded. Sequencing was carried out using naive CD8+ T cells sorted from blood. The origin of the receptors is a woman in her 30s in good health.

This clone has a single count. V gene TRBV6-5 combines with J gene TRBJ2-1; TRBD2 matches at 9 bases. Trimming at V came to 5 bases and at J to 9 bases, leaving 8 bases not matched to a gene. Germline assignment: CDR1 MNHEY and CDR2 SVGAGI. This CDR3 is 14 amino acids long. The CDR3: CASSRTSGLTEQFF. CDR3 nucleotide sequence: TGTGCCAGCAGTCGAACTAGCGGGCTCACTGAGCAGTTCTTC.

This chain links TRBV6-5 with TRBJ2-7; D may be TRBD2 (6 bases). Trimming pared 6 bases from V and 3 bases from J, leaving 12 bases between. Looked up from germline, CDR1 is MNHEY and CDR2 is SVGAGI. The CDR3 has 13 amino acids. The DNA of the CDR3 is TGTGCCAGCAGCCCCGCGGGGCTCTACGAGCAGTACTTC. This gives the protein CASSPAGLYEQYF.

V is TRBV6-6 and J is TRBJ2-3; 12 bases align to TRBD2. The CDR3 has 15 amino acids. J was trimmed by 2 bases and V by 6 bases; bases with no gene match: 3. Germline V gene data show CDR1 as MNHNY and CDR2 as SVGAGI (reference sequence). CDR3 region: CASSRTSGITDTQYF. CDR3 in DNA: TGTGCCAGCAGCCGGACTAGCGGGATCACAGATACGCAGTATTTT.

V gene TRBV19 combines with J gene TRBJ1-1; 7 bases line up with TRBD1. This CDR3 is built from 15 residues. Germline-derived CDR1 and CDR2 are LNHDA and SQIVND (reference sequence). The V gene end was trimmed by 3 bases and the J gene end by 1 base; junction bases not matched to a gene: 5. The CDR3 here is CASSIEDRKNTEAFF. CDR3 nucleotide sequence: TGTGCCAGTAGTATTGAGGACAGGAAGAACACTGAAGCTTTCTTT.

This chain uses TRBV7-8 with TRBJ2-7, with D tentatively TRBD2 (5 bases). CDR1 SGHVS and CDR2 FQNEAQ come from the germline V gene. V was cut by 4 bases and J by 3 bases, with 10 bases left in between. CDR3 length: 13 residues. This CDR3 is CASSYSDYYEQYF. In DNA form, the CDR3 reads TGTGCCAGCAGCTACTCAGACTACTACGAGCAGTACTTC.

DNA of the CDR3: TGTGCCAGCAGCCATTTGGGGTCCTACGAGCAGTACTTC. Its protein is CASSHLGSYEQYF. This sequence joins TRBV7-2 and TRBJ2-7; D unclear. The germline gives CDR1 SGHTA, CDR2 FQGNSA. The germline V and J ends were trimmed by 5 bases and 1 base, with 9 bases remaining between them. The CDR3 covers 13 residues.

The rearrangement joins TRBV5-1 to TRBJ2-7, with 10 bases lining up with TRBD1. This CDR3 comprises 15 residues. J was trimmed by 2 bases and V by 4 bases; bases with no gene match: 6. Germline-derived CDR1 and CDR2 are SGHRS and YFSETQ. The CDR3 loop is CASSPQGQGTYEQYF. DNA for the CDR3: TGCGCCAGCAGCCCCCAGGGACAGGGGACCTACGAGCAGTACTTC.

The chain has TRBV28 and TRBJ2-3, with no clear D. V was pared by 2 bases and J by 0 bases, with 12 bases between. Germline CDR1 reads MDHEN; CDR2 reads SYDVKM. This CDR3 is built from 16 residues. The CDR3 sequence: CASSLSQDLSTDTQYF. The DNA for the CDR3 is TGTGCCAGCAGTTTAAGCCAGGACCTTAGCACAGATACGCAGTATTTT.

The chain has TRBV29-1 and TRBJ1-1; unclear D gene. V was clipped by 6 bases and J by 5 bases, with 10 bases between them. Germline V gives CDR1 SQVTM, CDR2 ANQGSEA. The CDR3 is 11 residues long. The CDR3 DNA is TGCAGCGTGGCTTCGGGAACTGAAGCTTTCTTT. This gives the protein CSVASGTEAFF.

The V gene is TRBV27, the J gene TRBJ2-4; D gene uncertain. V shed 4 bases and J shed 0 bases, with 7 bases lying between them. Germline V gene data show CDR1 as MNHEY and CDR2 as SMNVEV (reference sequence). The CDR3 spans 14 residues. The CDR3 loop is CASSSWGAKNIQYF. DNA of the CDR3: TGTGCCAGCAGTTCGTGGGGAGCCAAAAACATTCAGTACTTC.

The CDR3 here is CATSREGYGELFF. In DNA form, the CDR3 reads TGTGCCACCAGCAGAGAGGGGTATGGGGAGCTGTTTTTT. V and J are TRBV15 and TRBJ2-2; no clear D. The CDR3 consists of 13 residues. Trimming stripped 0 bases from V and 8 bases from J, with 7 bases between. Germline lookup yields CDR1 LNHNV and CDR2 YYDKDF (reference sequence). The full variable domain, its missing parts supplied by reference TRBV15 and TRBJ2-2, is DAMVIQNPRYQVTQFGKPVTLSCSQTLNHNVMYWYQQKSSQAPKLLFHYYDKDFNNEADTPDNFQSRRPNTSFCFLDIRSPGLGDTAMYLCATSREGYGELFFGEGSRLTVL.

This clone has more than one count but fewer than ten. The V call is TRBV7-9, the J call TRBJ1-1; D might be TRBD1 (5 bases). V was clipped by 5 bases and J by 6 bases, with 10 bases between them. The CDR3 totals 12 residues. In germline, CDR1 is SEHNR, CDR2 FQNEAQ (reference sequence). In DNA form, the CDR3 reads TGTGCCAGCAGCCTCGGACACCCTGAAGCTTTCTTT. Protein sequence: CASSLGHPEAFF. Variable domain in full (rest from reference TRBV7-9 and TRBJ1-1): DTGVSQNPRHKITKRGQNVTFRCDPISEHNRLYWYRQTLGQGPEFLTYFQNEAQLEKSRLLSDRFSAERPKGSFSTLEIQRTEQGDSAMYLCASSLGHPEAFFGQGTRLTVV.

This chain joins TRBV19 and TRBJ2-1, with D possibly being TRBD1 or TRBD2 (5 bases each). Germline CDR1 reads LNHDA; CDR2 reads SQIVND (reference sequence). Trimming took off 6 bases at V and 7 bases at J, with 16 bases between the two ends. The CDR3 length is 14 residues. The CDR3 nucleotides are TGTGCCAGTAGATGGGGGATAGGGCTTAATGAGCAGTTCTTC. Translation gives CASRWGIGLNEQFF. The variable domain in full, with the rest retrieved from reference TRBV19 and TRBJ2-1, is DGGITQSPKYLFRKEGQNVTLSCEQNLNHDAMYWYRQDPGQGLRLIYYSQIVNDFQKGDIAEGYSVSREKKESFPLTVTSAQKNPTAFYLCASRWGIGLNEQFFGPGTRLTVL.

Here the CDR3 DNA reads TGTGCCAGCAGCTACGGCGGACTAGCGGGAGCGGGTGAGCAGTACTTC. It codes for CASSYGGLAGAGEQYF. The rearrangement joins TRBV9 to TRBJ2-7, with 13 bases lining up with TRBD2. The CDR3 has 16 residues. CDR1 is SGDLS and CDR2 is YYNGEE in the germline V gene. V lost 4 bases and J lost 7; bases outside the gene matches: 11.

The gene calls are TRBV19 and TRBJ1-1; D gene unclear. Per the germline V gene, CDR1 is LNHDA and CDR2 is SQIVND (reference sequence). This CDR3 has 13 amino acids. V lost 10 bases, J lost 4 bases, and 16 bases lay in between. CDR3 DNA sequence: TGTGCCACTCGAAGCCACATCACCACTGAAGCTTTCTTT. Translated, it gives CATRSHITTEAFF.

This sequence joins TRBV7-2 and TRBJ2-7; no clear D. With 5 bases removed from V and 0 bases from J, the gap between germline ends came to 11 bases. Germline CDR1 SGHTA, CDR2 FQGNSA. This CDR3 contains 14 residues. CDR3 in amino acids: CASSPTWDSYEQYF. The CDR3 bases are TGTGCCAGCAGCCCGACGTGGGACTCCTACGAGCAGTACTTC.

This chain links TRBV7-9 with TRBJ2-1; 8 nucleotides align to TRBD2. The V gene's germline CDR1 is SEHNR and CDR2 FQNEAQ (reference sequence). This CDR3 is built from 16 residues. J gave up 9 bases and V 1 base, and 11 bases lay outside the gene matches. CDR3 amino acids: CASSLVTGGPAGEQFF. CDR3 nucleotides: TGTGCCAGCAGCTTAGTAACGGGAGGGCCCGCCGGTGAGCAGTTCTTC.

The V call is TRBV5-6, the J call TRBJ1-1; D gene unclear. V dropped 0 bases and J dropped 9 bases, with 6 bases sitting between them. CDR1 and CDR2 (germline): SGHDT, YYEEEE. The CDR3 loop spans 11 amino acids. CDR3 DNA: TGTGCCAGCAGCTTGGGGGAAAAAGCTTTCTTT. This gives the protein CASSLGEKAFF.

The CDR3 loop is CATREGGIPEAFF. CDR3 coding DNA: TGTGCCACCCGGGAGGGGGGAATCCCTGAAGCTTTCTTT. The chain recombines TRBV19 with TRBJ1-1; tentative D call: TRBD1 (6 bases). V dropped 10 bases and J dropped 6 bases, with 18 bases sitting between them. The CDR3 is made up of 13 amino acids. Germline V lookup: CDR1 LNHDA, CDR2 SQIVND (reference sequence).